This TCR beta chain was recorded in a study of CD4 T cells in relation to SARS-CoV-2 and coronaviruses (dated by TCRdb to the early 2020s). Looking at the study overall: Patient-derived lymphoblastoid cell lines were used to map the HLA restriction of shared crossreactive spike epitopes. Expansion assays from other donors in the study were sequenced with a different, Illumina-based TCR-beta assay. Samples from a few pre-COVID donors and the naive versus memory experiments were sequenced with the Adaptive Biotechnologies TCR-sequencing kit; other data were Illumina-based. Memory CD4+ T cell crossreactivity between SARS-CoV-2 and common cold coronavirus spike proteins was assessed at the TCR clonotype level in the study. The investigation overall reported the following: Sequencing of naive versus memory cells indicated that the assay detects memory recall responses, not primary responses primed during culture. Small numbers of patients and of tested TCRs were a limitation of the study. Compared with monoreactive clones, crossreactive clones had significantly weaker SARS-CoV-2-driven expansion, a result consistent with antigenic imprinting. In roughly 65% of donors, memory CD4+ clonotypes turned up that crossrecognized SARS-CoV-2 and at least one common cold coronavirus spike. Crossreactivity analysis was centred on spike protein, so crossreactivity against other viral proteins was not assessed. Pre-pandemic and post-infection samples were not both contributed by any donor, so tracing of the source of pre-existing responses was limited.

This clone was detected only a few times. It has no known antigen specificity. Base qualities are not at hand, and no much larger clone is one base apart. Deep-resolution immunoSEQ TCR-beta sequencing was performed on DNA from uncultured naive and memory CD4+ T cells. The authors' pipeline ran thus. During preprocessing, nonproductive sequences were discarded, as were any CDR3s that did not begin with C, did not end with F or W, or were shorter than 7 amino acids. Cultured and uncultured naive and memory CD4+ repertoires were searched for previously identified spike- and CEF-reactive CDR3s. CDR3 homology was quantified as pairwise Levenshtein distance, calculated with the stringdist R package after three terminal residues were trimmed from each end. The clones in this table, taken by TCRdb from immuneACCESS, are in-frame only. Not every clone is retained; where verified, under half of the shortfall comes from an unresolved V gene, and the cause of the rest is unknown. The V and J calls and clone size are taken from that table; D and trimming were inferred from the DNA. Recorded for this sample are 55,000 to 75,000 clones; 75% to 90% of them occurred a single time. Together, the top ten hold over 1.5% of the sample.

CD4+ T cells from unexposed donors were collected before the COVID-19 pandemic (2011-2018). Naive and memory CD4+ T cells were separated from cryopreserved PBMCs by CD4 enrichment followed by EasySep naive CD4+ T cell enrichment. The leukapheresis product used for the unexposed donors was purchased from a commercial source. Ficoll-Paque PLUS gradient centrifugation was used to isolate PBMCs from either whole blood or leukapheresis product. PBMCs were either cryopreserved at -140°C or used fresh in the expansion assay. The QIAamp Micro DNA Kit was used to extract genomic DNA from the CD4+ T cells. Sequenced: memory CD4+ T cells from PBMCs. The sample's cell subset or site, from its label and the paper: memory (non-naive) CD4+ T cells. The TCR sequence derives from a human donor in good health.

The bases are TGTGCCAGCAGTTTACATCAGCCCCAGCATTTT. Its product reads: CASSLHQPQHF. Here the chain combines TRBV28 and TRBJ1-5; the D gene cannot be named for sure. Inclusive of the bounding cysteine and phenylalanine, the CDR3 is 11 residues long. Only the CDR3 DNA stays, 33 bases, in frame from base 1. From the germline V gene, CDR1 is MDHEN and CDR2 is SYDVKM. Trimming removed 2 bases from V and 5 bases from J, leaving 1 base between the germline ends.